The subject of this entry is one TCR beta chain. Profiled with immunoSEQ multiplex PCR; TCRdb holds only in-frame clones, not every one. This sample has 75,000 to 80,000 clones, with about 90% found just once. The germline V and J ends were trimmed by 7 bases and 0 bases, with 12 bases remaining between them. The CDR3 runs 13 residues. Germline V lookup: CDR1 SQVTM, CDR2 ANQGSEA. This record belongs to a study of T cell responses to AZD1222 COVID-19 vaccine. This rearrangement joins TRBV29-1 to TRBJ1-1; D remains unclear. The receptor comes from an adult who received the AZD1222 COVID-19 vaccine. This material consisted of peripheral blood, taken 28 days after the second AZD1222 dose. CDR3 nucleotide sequence: TGCAGCGCAGTGACCGGGGTGAACACTGAAGCTTTCTTT. Encoded protein: CSAVTGVNTEAFF.